This is a list of T cell receptor beta chains from one sample in a study of OX40 agonist ivuxolimab in advanced cancers. Only in-frame clones appear in the TCRdb table, and some are missing; sequencing was by immunoSEQ multiplex PCR. The sample holds tens of thousands of clones, approximately 91% seen once. Here the sequenced sample was CD4+ or CD8+ T cells sorted from blood, taken in a trial of the OX40 agonist ivuxolimab. The receptors originated from an adult with an advanced solid tumor such as melanoma, head and neck, liver or kidney cancer. The CDR3 runs from the conserved cysteine through the conserved F or W. Each record gives: D gene, clone size, J gene, V gene, CDR3 protein, CDR3 DNA. D genes are given only for firm matches. Clone size, where shown, is once, few, many, or a class for clones that have expanded.

D gene: TRBD1
clone size: NA
J gene: TRBJ2-5
V gene: TRBV9
CDR3 protein: CASSVDVDRGQETQYF
CDR3 DNA: TGTGCCAGCAGCGTAGACGTGGACAGGGGCCAAGAGACCCAGTACTTC

D gene: NA
clone size: NA
J gene: TRBJ2-3
V gene: TRBV4-2
CDR3 protein: CASSQDLGRRDTQYF
CDR3 DNA: TGTGCCAGCAGCCAAGATCTAGGGCGCCGAGATACGCAGTATTTT

D gene: TRBD2
clone size: NA
J gene: TRBJ2-7
V gene: TRBV6-5
CDR3 protein: CASSYSAGEAYEQYF
CDR3 DNA: TGTGCCAGCAGTTACTCCGCGGGGGAAGCCTACGAGCAGTACTTC

D gene: TRBD2
clone size: NA
J gene: TRBJ2-7
V gene: TRBV19
CDR3 protein: CASSLVSGRGYEQYF
CDR3 DNA: TGTGCCAGTAGTTTGGTTAGCGGGAGGGGCTACGAGCAGTACTTC

D gene: NA
clone size: NA
J gene: TRBJ2-2
V gene: TRBV18
CDR3 protein: CASSPPDPFLDTGELFF
CDR3 DNA: TGTGCCAGCTCACCACCTGACCCTTTTCTCGACACCGGGGAGCTGTTTTTT

D gene: TRBD2
clone size: NA
J gene: TRBJ2-1
V gene: TRBV7-2
CDR3 protein: CASSLAGQTYNEQFF
CDR3 DNA: TGTGCCAGCAGTCTAGCGGGTCAAACCTACAATGAGCAGTTCTTC

D gene: TRBD2
clone size: NA
J gene: TRBJ2-7
V gene: TRBV25-1
CDR3 protein: CASSEGGLAGVLVEQYF
CDR3 DNA: TGTGCCAGCAGTGAGGGGGGACTAGCGGGAGTTCTGGTCGAGCAGTACTTC

D gene: TRBD2
clone size: NA
J gene: TRBJ2-1
V gene: TRBV11-3
CDR3 protein: CASSARLAGGIDEQFF
CDR3 DNA: TGTGCCAGCAGCGCCCGACTAGCGGGAGGGATAGATGAGCAGTTCTTC

D gene: TRBD2
clone size: NA
J gene: TRBJ2-7
V gene: TRBV11-3
CDR3 protein: CASSLGSGRAYEQYF
CDR3 DNA: TGTGCCAGCAGCTTAGGTAGCGGGAGGGCCTACGAGCAGTACTTC

D gene: TRBD2
clone size: once
J gene: TRBJ2-3
V gene: TRBV7-6
CDR3 protein: CASSLAGDSDTQYF
CDR3 DNA: TGTGCCAGTTCGCTAGCGGGAGACTCAGATACGCAGTATTTT

D gene: NA
clone size: NA
J gene: TRBJ2-1
V gene: TRBV30
CDR3 protein: CAWNKATSGGDEQFF
CDR3 DNA: TGTGCCTGGAACAAGGCCACGAGCGGCGGCGATGAGCAGTTCTTC

D gene: NA
clone size: once
J gene: TRBJ2-2
V gene: TRBV10-3
CDR3 protein: CAISESQNANTGELFF
CDR3 DNA: TGTGCCATCAGTGAGTCCCAAAACGCGAACACCGGGGAGCTGTTTTTT

D gene: TRBD1
clone size: NA
J gene: TRBJ2-7
V gene: TRBV27
CDR3 protein: CASSFGTGWLNEQYF
CDR3 DNA: TGTGCCAGCAGTTTCGGGACAGGGTGGTTGAACGAGCAGTACTTC

D gene: NA
clone size: NA
J gene: TRBJ2-7
V gene: TRBV6-1
CDR3 protein: CASSANPGAGEQYF
CDR3 DNA: TGTGCCAGCAGTGCGAACCCGGGGGCGGGGGAGCAGTACTTC

D gene: NA
clone size: NA
J gene: TRBJ2-3
V gene: TRBV6-6
CDR3 protein: CASSYGRFSSTDTQYF
CDR3 DNA: TGTGCCAGCAGTTACGGGCGTTTCTCTAGCACAGATACGCAGTATTTT

D gene: NA
clone size: NA
J gene: TRBJ2-1
V gene: TRBV30
CDR3 protein: CAWSRGRNEQFF
CDR3 DNA: TGTGCCTGGAGTAGGGGTCGAAATGAGCAGTTCTTC

D gene: NA
clone size: once
J gene: TRBJ1-5
V gene: TRBV7-9
CDR3 protein: CASSLDGYSNQPQHF
CDR3 DNA: TGTGCCAGCAGCCTGGACGGGTATAGCAATCAGCCCCAGCATTTT

D gene: TRBD1
clone size: NA
J gene: TRBJ1-3
V gene: TRBV9
CDR3 protein: CASDRGRETSGNTIYF
CDR3 DNA: TGTGCCAGCGACAGGGGGCGAGAGACCTCTGGAAACACCATATATTTT

D gene: NA
clone size: NA
J gene: TRBJ2-5
V gene: TRBV7-6
CDR3 protein: CASSLAESETQYF
CDR3 DNA: TGTGCCAGCAGCTTAGCGGAATCAGAGACCCAGTACTTC

D gene: TRBD1
clone size: NA
J gene: TRBJ1-3
V gene: TRBV11-2
CDR3 protein: CASSSAGGVAGNTIYF
CDR3 DNA: TGTGCCAGCAGCTCAGCAGGGGGCGTCGCTGGAAACACCATATATTTT

D gene: NA
clone size: NA
J gene: TRBJ2-3
V gene: TRBV7-9
CDR3 protein: CASSFAASTDTQYF
CDR3 DNA: TGTGCCAGCAGCTTTGCAGCTAGCACAGATACGCAGTATTTT

D gene: NA
clone size: NA
J gene: TRBJ1-1
V gene: TRBV5-1
CDR3 protein: CASSLDLIENTEAFF
CDR3 DNA: TGCGCCAGCAGCTTGGACCTTATCGAGAACACTGAAGCTTTCTTT

D gene: NA
clone size: NA
J gene: TRBJ2-7
V gene: TRBV19
CDR3 protein: CASSIGTPGTSEQYF
CDR3 DNA: TGTGCCAGTAGTATAGGCACCCCCGGGACTTCTGAGCAGTACTTC

D gene: TRBD2
clone size: NA
J gene: TRBJ2-1
V gene: TRBV11-3
CDR3 protein: CASSLEGTSGTYNEQFF
CDR3 DNA: TGTGCCAGCAGCTTAGAGGGGACTAGCGGGACGTACAATGAGCAGTTCTTC

D gene: NA
clone size: NA
J gene: TRBJ2-5
V gene: TRBV21-1
CDR3 protein: CASSQRPWGHIRETQYF
CDR3 DNA: TGTGCCAGCAGCCAAAGGCCGTGGGGCCATATTCGGGAGACCCAGTACTTC

D gene: TRBD2
clone size: NA
J gene: TRBJ2-3
V gene: TRBV6-4
CDR3 protein: CASSDYAGGTDTQYF
CDR3 DNA: TGTGCCAGCAGTGACTACGCGGGAGGCACAGATACGCAGTATTTT

D gene: TRBD1
clone size: NA
J gene: TRBJ1-1
V gene: TRBV10-2
CDR3 protein: CASSGQGGTEAFF
CDR3 DNA: TGCGCCAGCAGCGGGCAGGGGGGGACTGAAGCTTTCTTT

D gene: TRBD1
clone size: NA
J gene: TRBJ1-1
V gene: TRBV2
CDR3 protein: CASIGDRGIAEAFF
CDR3 DNA: TGTGCCAGCATCGGGGACAGGGGGATCGCTGAAGCTTTCTTT

D gene: TRBD2
clone size: NA
J gene: TRBJ2-7
V gene: TRBV18
CDR3 protein: CASSPGLAGEQYF
CDR3 DNA: TGTGCCAGCTCACCGGGACTAGCTGGCGAGCAGTACTTC

D gene: TRBD1
clone size: NA
J gene: TRBJ1-4
V gene: TRBV7-9
CDR3 protein: CASSLFPTGGYEKLFF
CDR3 DNA: TGTGCCAGCAGCTTATTTCCGACAGGGGGCTATGAAAAACTGTTTTTT

D gene: NA
clone size: NA
J gene: TRBJ1-1
V gene: TRBV5-4
CDR3 protein: CASSFVQGDTEAFF
CDR3 DNA: TGTGCCAGCAGCTTCGTACAGGGAGACACTGAAGCTTTCTTT

D gene: NA
clone size: NA
J gene: TRBJ2-5
V gene: TRBV27
CDR3 protein: CASKPQVGETQYF
CDR3 DNA: TGTGCCAGCAAACCCCAAGTCGGTGAGACCCAGTACTTC

D gene: NA
clone size: NA
J gene: TRBJ2-7
V gene: TRBV6-1
CDR3 protein: CASSEETRTYEQYF
CDR3 DNA: TGTGCCAGCAGTGAGGAGACCCGGACCTACGAGCAGTACTTC

D gene: NA
clone size: NA
J gene: TRBJ1-1
V gene: TRBV30
CDR3 protein: CAWRTQGPNTEAFF
CDR3 DNA: TGTGCCTGGAGGACCCAGGGGCCGAACACTGAAGCTTTCTTT

D gene: TRBD2
clone size: NA
J gene: TRBJ2-7
V gene: TRBV27
CDR3 protein: CASRTTSSGINYEQYF
CDR3 DNA: TGTGCCAGCAGAACTACCTCTAGCGGGATTAATTACGAGCAGTACTTC

D gene: NA
clone size: NA
J gene: TRBJ2-7
V gene: TRBV29-1
CDR3 protein: CSVVKQARYDEQYF
CDR3 DNA: TGCAGCGTGGTTAAACAGGCCAGGTACGACGAGCAGTACTTC

D gene: NA
clone size: few
J gene: TRBJ1-1
V gene: TRBV18
CDR3 protein: CASSRDGLNTEAFF
CDR3 DNA: TGTGCCAGCTCACGTGACGGACTGAACACTGAAGCTTTCTTT

D gene: TRBD1
clone size: NA
J gene: TRBJ2-5
V gene: TRBV18
CDR3 protein: CASSPGQGQETQYF
CDR3 DNA: TGTGCCAGCTCACCCGGACAGGGACAGGAGACCCAGTACTTC

D gene: NA
clone size: NA
J gene: TRBJ2-2
V gene: TRBV27
CDR3 protein: CASRRFGAANTGELFF
CDR3 DNA: TGTGCCAGCAGGCGATTTGGGGCTGCGAACACCGGGGAGCTGTTTTTT

D gene: TRBD2
clone size: NA
J gene: TRBJ2-5
V gene: TRBV5-1
CDR3 protein: CASSTGTSGNQETQYF
CDR3 DNA: TGCGCCAGCAGCACAGGGACTAGCGGGAATCAAGAGACCCAGTACTTC

D gene: TRBD2
clone size: NA
J gene: TRBJ2-7
V gene: TRBV11-2
CDR3 protein: CASRRRATGGGERDEQYF
CDR3 DNA: TGTGCCAGCAGGAGAAGGGCCACCGGCGGGGGGGAGCGCGACGAGCAGTACTTC

D gene: TRBD1
clone size: NA
J gene: TRBJ2-4
V gene: TRBV10-3
CDR3 protein: CAIKGGAFWDIQYF
CDR3 DNA: TGTGCCATCAAAGGGGGCGCGTTCTGGGACATTCAGTACTTC

D gene: NA
clone size: NA
J gene: TRBJ2-5
V gene: TRBV20-1
CDR3 protein: CSASLTETQYF
CDR3 DNA: TGCAGTGCTAGCTTGACAGAGACCCAGTACTTC

D gene: NA
clone size: once
J gene: TRBJ1-2
V gene: TRBV7-2
CDR3 protein: CASSPDSNYGYTF
CDR3 DNA: TGTGCCAGCAGCCCTGACAGTAACTATGGCTACACCTTC

D gene: NA
clone size: NA
J gene: TRBJ2-6
V gene: TRBV30
CDR3 protein: CAVDLRGSGANVLTF
CDR3 DNA: TGTGCCGTAGACCTCAGGGGATCTGGGGCCAACGTCCTGACTTTC

D gene: NA
clone size: NA
J gene: TRBJ1-1
V gene: TRBV6-1
CDR3 protein: CASSPIGTEAFF
CDR3 DNA: TGTGCCAGCAGCCCCATAGGCACTGAAGCTTTCTTT

D gene: NA
clone size: NA
J gene: TRBJ2-5
V gene: TRBV5-6
CDR3 protein: CASSASGGAPETQYF
CDR3 DNA: TGTGCCAGCAGCGCCTCGGGCGGGGCCCCAGAGACCCAGTACTTC

D gene: NA
clone size: NA
J gene: TRBJ1-2
V gene: TRBV6-1
CDR3 protein: CASSYYYGYTF
CDR3 DNA: TGTGCCAGCAGCTACTACTATGGCTACACCTTC

D gene: TRBD2
clone size: once
J gene: TRBJ2-5
V gene: TRBV7-9
CDR3 protein: CASSFRPSGGQETQYF
CDR3 DNA: TGTGCCAGCAGCTTCAGGCCTAGCGGAGGGCAAGAGACCCAGTACTTC

D gene: NA
clone size: NA
J gene: TRBJ2-5
V gene: TRBV4-3
CDR3 protein: CASSQGQFQETQYF
CDR3 DNA: TGCGCCAGCAGCCAAGGACAGTTCCAAGAGACCCAGTACTTC

D gene: NA
clone size: NA
J gene: TRBJ2-7
V gene: TRBV2
CDR3 protein: CASSEGWNEQYF
CDR3 DNA: TGTGCCAGCAGTGAAGGGTGGAACGAGCAGTACTTC

D gene: NA
clone size: once
J gene: TRBJ2-3
V gene: TRBV11-2
CDR3 protein: CASSLIGGTTTDTQYF
CDR3 DNA: TGTGCCAGCAGCTTAATTGGGGGGACAACCACAGATACGCAGTATTTT

D gene: NA
clone size: NA
J gene: TRBJ1-5
V gene: TRBV6-5
CDR3 protein: CASSYSVNSNQPQHF
CDR3 DNA: TGTGCCAGCAGTTACAGCGTAAATAGCAATCAGCCCCAGCATTTT

D gene: NA
clone size: NA
J gene: TRBJ2-2
V gene: TRBV5-4
CDR3 protein: CASSLGRAGDTGELFF
CDR3 DNA: TGTGCCAGCAGCTTGGGGCGGGCAGGAGACACCGGGGAGCTGTTTTTT

D gene: TRBD1
clone size: NA
J gene: TRBJ2-7
V gene: TRBV19
CDR3 protein: CASIGTGGYEQYF
CDR3 DNA: TGTGCCAGTATCGGGACAGGGGGCTACGAGCAGTACTTC

D gene: NA
clone size: once
J gene: TRBJ2-2
V gene: TRBV18
CDR3 protein: CASSPLRGPGELFF
CDR3 DNA: TGTGCCAGCTCACCACTCAGGGGCCCCGGGGAGCTGTTTTTT

D gene: TRBD2
clone size: few
J gene: TRBJ2-2
V gene: TRBV2
CDR3 protein: CASSGGRKSGELFF
CDR3 DNA: TGTGCCAGCTCGGGCGGGAGGAAATCCGGGGAGCTGTTTTTT

D gene: TRBD2
clone size: NA
J gene: TRBJ2-2
V gene: TRBV12-5
CDR3 protein: CASGLGLAGVSTGELFF
CDR3 DNA: TGTGCTAGTGGTTTGGGACTAGCGGGAGTTTCCACCGGGGAGCTGTTTTTT

D gene: TRBD1
clone size: NA
J gene: TRBJ2-7
V gene: TRBV28
CDR3 protein: CASSLWSGGQYEQYF
CDR3 DNA: TGTGCCAGCAGTTTGTGGTCAGGGGGTCAATACGAGCAGTACTTC

D gene: TRBD1
clone size: NA
J gene: TRBJ1-2
V gene: TRBV6-5
CDR3 protein: CASSSPGQGYRNGYTF
CDR3 DNA: TGTGCCAGCAGTTCCCCGGGACAGGGGTATCGGAATGGCTACACCTTC